This TCR beta chain was profiled in a study of early T cells in non-severe SARS-CoV-2 infection. Study at large: Sequencing used unsorted whole-blood bulk RNA, so chains lack pairing.

This clonotype was seen a few times. Its antigen is undetermined. TCRdb recomputed calls from the 5' RACE reads with MiXCR, one row per CDR3 protein. The sample lists 85,000 to 100,000 distinct CDR3 sequences, approximately 10% occurring once. Germline V CDR1 and CDR2: SQVTM, ANQGSEA. Trimming pared 5 bases from V and 7 bases from J, leaving 9 bases between. There are 12 residues in the CDR3. Study-wide findings and caveats: Lookups in VDJdb leaned toward anti-spike CD8 responses and missed private and CD4 specificities.

J is TRBJ1-6 and V is TRBV29-1; unclear D gene. Sequencing used whole blood. The source of this sequence is an adult who was a healthcare worker with PCR-confirmed SARS-CoV-2 infection or an uninfected control (not recorded which). DNA of the CDR3: TGCAGCGTTTCCAGGACGAATTCACCCCTCCACTTT. This encodes CSVSRTNSPLHF.